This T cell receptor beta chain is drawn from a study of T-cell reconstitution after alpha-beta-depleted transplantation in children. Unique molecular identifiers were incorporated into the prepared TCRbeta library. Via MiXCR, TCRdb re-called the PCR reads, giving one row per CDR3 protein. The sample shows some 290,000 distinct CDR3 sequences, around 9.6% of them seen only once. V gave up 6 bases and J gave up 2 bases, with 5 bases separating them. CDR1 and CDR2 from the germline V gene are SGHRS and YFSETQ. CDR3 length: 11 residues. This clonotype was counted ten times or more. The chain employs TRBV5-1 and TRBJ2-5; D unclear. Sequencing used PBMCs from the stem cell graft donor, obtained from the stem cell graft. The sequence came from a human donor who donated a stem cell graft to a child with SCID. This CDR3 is CASNYQETQYF. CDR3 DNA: TGCGCCAGCAACTATCAAGAGACCCAGTACTTC.